This TCR beta chain was sequenced during a study of blood T cell repertoires in COVID-19. This CDR3 has 11 amino acids. The V end lost 0 bases, the J end lost 11 bases, and 7 bases lay between the germline ends. Germline V gene sequence: CDR1 LGHNA, CDR2 YNFKEQ. Profiling relied on immunoSEQ multiplex PCR, and the TCRdb table lists in-frame clones only, not all of them. Of 110,000 to 150,000 clones in the sample, 65% to 80% were seen once. The chain combines TRBV4-2 with TRBJ1-1; D is uncertain. Sequenced: peripheral blood. This clonotype was obtained from a man in his fifties or sixties with acute or convalescent COVID-19. The CDR3 here is CASSQDREAFF. CDR3 DNA: TGTGCCAGCAGCCAAGATAGGGAGGCTTTCTTT.